This paragraph reports one T cell receptor beta chain. TCRdb keeps only in-frame clones here, not all; method: immunoSEQ multiplex PCR. The sample has some 60,000 clones; around 88% are singletons. The data are from a study of blood T cell repertoires in COVID-19. Study overall: Samples came from the United States, Italy and Spain, spanning acute and convalescent COVID-19.

CDR3 length: 14 residues. V gave up 0 bases and J gave up 10 bases, with 13 bases separating them. CDR1 LNHDA and CDR2 SQIVND come from the germline V gene (reference sequence). The TCR sequence derives from a man aged 55 to 70 with acute or convalescent COVID-19. The chain is built from TRBV19 and TRBJ2-1; D is uncertain. The sequenced material came from peripheral blood. DNA of the CDR3: TGTGCCAGTAGTATAGACGGAGATCCCAGAGAGCAGTTCTTC. This codes for CASSIDGDPREQFF.